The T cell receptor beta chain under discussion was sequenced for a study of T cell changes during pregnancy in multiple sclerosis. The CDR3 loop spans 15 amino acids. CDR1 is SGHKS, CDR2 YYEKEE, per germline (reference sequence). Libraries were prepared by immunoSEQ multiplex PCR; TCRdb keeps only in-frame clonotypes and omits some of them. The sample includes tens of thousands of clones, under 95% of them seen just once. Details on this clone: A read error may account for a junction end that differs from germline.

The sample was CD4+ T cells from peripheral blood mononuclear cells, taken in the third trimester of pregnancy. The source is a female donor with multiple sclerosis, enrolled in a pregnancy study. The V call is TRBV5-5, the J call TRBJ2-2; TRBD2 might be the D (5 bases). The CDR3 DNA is TGTGCCAGCAGCTTGAGGGTTCTGGGCACCGGGAAGCTGTTTTTT. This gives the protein CASSLRVLGTGKLFF.